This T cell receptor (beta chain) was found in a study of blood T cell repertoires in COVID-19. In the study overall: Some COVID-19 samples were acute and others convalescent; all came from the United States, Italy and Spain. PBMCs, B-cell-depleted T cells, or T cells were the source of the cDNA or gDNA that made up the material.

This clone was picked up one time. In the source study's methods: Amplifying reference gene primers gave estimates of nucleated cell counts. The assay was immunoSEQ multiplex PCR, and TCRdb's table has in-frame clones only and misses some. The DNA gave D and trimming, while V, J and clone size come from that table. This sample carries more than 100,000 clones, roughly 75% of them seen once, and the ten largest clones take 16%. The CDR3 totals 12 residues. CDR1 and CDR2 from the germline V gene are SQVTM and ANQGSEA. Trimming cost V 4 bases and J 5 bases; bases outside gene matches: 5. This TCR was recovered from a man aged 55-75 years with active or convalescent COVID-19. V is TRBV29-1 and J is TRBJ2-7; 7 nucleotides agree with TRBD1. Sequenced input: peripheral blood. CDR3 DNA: TGCAGCGTTGCCCAGGGGGACAACGAGCAGTACTTC. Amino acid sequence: CSVAQGDNEQYF.